This TCR beta chain was sequenced during a study of T cells in Graves' hyperthyroidism and ophthalmopathy. Using RNA transcripts as the source, TCR beta CDR3 regions were amplified. First-round RT-PCR with HTBI primers amplified the TCR CDR3 region. TCRdb reprocessed the multiplex PCR reads with MiXCR, giving one entry per CDR3 protein. The repertoire holds fewer than 450,000 distinct CDR3 sequences, with about a sixth as singletons. This clonotype came up once. Trimming removed 6 bases from V and 0 bases from J, with 15 bases in between. The CDR3 consists of 16 residues. Germline V gene lookup returns CDR1 WNHNN and CDR2 SYGVQD (reference sequence).

The genes are TRBV10-1 and TRBJ1-5; tentative D call: TRBD1 (5 bases). The TCR was taken from a woman in her twenties or thirties with Graves' hyperthyroidism that later progressed to Graves' ophthalmopathy. The sample was blood. The CDR3 DNA reads as TGCGCCAGCAGCGGCCCTCTAAGGGGTAGCAATCAGCCCCAGCATTTT. This translates into CASSGPLRGSNQPQHF.